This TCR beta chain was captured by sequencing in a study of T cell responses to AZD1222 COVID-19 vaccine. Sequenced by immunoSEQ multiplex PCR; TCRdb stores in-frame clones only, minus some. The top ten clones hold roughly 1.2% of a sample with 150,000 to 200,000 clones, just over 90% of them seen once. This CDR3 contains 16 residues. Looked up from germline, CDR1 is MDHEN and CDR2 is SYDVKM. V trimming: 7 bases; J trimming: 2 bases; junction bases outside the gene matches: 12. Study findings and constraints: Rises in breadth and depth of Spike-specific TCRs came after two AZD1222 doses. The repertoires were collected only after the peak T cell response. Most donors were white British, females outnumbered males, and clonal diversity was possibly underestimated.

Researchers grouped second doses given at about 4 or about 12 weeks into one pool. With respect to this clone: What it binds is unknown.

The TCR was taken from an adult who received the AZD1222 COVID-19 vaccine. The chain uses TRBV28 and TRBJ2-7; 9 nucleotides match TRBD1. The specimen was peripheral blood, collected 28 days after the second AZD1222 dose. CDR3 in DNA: TGTGCCAGCAATCTTCAGAAGAGACAGGGGGCCTACGAGCAGTACTTC. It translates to CASNLQKRQGAYEQYF.